Listed below are T cell receptor beta chains from one sample, sequenced in a study of cytomegalovirus exposure and HLA in healthy donors. Profiled with immunoSEQ multiplex PCR; TCRdb holds only in-frame clones, not every one. This sample has about 150,000 clones; 70% to 90% occur once, and the top ten carry 2% to 2.5%. Material: PBMCs. All receptors come from a woman under 30 in good health and CMV-seronegative. The CDR3 runs from the conserved cysteine through the conserved F or W. Fields, in order: V gene, clone size, D gene, J gene, CDR3 protein, CDR3 DNA. D genes are given only for firm matches. Part of the rows lack a size; the others show once, few, many or a class for expanded clones.

TRBV2	-	TRBD2	TRBJ2-7	CASRGLAGGVGEQYF	TGTGCCAGCAGGGGACTAGCGGGGGGAGTCGGAGAGCAGTACTTC
TRBV11-1	-	TRBD2	TRBJ2-7	CASSLTGTSGSYEQYF	TGTGCCAGCAGCTTGACCGGGACTAGCGGGAGCTACGAGCAGTACTTC
TRBV29-1	-	-	TRBJ2-2	CSVEGSGNTGELFF	TGCAGCGTTGAAGGGTCGGGGAACACCGGGGAGCTGTTTTTT
TRBV19	-	-	TRBJ1-6	CASAVRGINSPLHF	TGTGCCAGTGCGGTCCGGGGTATCAATTCACCCCTCCACTTT
TRBV5-1	-	-	TRBJ1-2	CASSPGGAQHGYTF	TGCGCCAGCAGCCCGGGGGGGGCCCAACATGGCTACACCTTC
TRBV10-3	-	-	TRBJ1-1	CAIGRGASTEAFF	TGTGCCATTGGGCGGGGGGCGAGCACTGAAGCTTTCTTT
TRBV19	few	-	TRBJ1-5	CASSTPRDNQPQHF	TGTGCCAGTAGTACCCCCAGGGACAATCAGCCCCAGCATTTT
TRBV18	-	TRBD2	TRBJ2-7	CASRTSNGAGFF	TGTGCCAGCCGAACTAGTAACGGAGCGGGATTCTTC
TRBV27	-	-	TRBJ1-2	CASSPRQSYGYTF	TGTGCCAGCAGTCCAAGACAGTCCTATGGCTACACCTTC
TRBV7-2	-	-	TRBJ2-7	CASSLDAGADHEQYF	TGTGCCAGCAGCTTAGATGCGGGGGCCGACCACGAGCAGTACTTC
TRBV5-4	-	TRBD2	TRBJ2-1	CASSLAGGPGNEQFF	TGTGCCAGCAGCTTAGCGGGGGGGCCTGGCAATGAGCAGTTCTTC
TRBV2	-	-	TRBJ1-1	CASTPGVNTEAFF	TGTGCCAGCACCCCGGGAGTGAACACTGAAGCTTTCTTT
TRBV11-2	-	-	TRBJ1-2	CASSSLYGVGYTF	TGTGCCAGCAGCAGCCTATACGGGGTTGGCTACACCTTC
TRBV7-2	once	-	TRBJ1-4	CASSLGRGLFF	TGTGCCAGCAGCTTGGGCCGGGGACTGTTTTTT
TRBV19	-	TRBD2	TRBJ2-2	CASSITGGAVGELFF	TGTGCCAGTAGTATAACGGGGGGGGCTGTCGGGGAGCTGTTTTTT
TRBV4-3	-	-	TRBJ2-7	CASSQGRDFSTYGQYF	TGCGCCAGCAGCCAAGGACGGGACTTCTCTACCTACGGGCAGTACTTC
TRBV7-9	once	-	TRBJ2-2	CASSTQGSGELFF	TGTGCCAGCAGCACCCAGGGGTCCGGGGAGCTGTTTTTT
TRBV5-1	-	TRBD1	TRBJ2-7	CASSSGTGSYEQYF	TGCGCCAGCAGCTCCGGGACAGGGTCCTACGAGCAGTACTTC
TRBV4-3	few	-	TRBJ1-1	CASSQVRGITNTEAFF	TGCGCCAGCAGCCAAGTCCGCGGTATTACGAACACTGAAGCTTTCTTT
TRBV2	-	-	TRBJ1-5	CASSREGTNQPQHF	TGTGCCAGCAGCCGTGAGGGTACAAATCAGCCCCAGCATTTT
TRBV9	-	-	TRBJ1-1	CASSVEGGLTEAFF	TGTGCCAGCAGCGTAGAAGGCGGTCTCACTGAAGCTTTCTTT
TRBV11-2	-	-	TRBJ2-3	CASSLGVRGTDTQYF	TGTGCCAGCAGCTTAGGGGTTCGGGGCACAGATACGCAGTATTTT
TRBV25-1	-	-	TRBJ2-7	CASSASYEQYF	TGTGCCAGCAGTGCATCCTACGAGCAGTACTTC
TRBV7-6	-	-	TRBJ1-4	CASSSGLGNEKLFF	TGTGCCAGCAGCTCAGGGTTGGGTAATGAAAAACTGTTTTTT
TRBV30	-	-	TRBJ1-5	CAWSVRGGWSNQPQHF	TGTGCCTGGAGTGTCCGGGGGGGTTGGAGCAATCAGCCCCAGCATTTT
TRBV7-2	-	-	TRBJ1-2	CASSFTGFDYGYTF	TGTGCCAGCAGCTTTACAGGATTCGACTATGGCTACACCTTC
TRBV7-2	-	TRBD2	TRBJ2-3	CASSLGSGRGKDTQYF	TGTGCCAGCAGCTTAGGTAGCGGGAGAGGGAAAGATACGCAGTATTTT
TRBV14	-	TRBD2	TRBJ2-3	CASSRLAGLPDTQYF	TGTGCCAGCAGCCGACTAGCGGGATTACCAGATACGCAGTATTTT
TRBV28	-	TRBD1	TRBJ2-7	CASRDRGINEQYF	TGTGCCAGCCGAGACAGGGGGATAAACGAGCAGTACTTC
TRBV2	-	TRBD1	TRBJ1-5	CASSGDRGEYQPQHF	TGTGCCAGCAGTGGGGACAGGGGCGAGTATCAGCCCCAGCATTTT
TRBV9	-	TRBD1	TRBJ2-1	CASSLLTGVEQFF	TGTGCCAGCAGCCTTCTCACAGGGGTTGAGCAGTTCTTC
TRBV7-9	-	TRBD1	TRBJ2-5	CASSLARTGEETQYF	TGTGCCAGCAGCTTAGCCCGGACAGGGGAGGAGACCCAGTACTTC
TRBV5-1	few	-	TRBJ2-7	CASSLWQGVEQYF	TGCGCCAGCAGCTTGTGGCAGGGTGTCGAGCAGTACTTC
TRBV4-3	-	TRBD1	TRBJ1-4	CASSLRDRGNEKLFF	TGCGCCAGCAGCCTCCGGGACAGGGGAAATGAAAAACTGTTTTTT
TRBV14	-	TRBD2	TRBJ2-1	CASSQQSGGAYEQFF	TGTGCCAGCAGCCAACAAAGCGGGGGGGCCTATGAGCAGTTCTTC
TRBV9	-	TRBD2	TRBJ2-2	CASSVRGSGRSGELFF	TGTGCCAGCAGCGTACGGGGTAGCGGGAGGTCCGGGGAGCTGTTTTTT
TRBV7-9	-	-	TRBJ1-6	CASSLEDWSSYNSPLHF	TGTGCCAGCAGCTTAGAAGACTGGAGCTCCTATAATTCACCCCTCCACTTT
TRBV19	-	TRBD2	TRBJ2-1	CASSRGTSGSYEQFF	TGTGCCAGTAGTAGGGGGACTAGCGGGAGCTATGAGCAGTTCTTC
TRBV10-3	few	-	TRBJ2-3	CATRGASTDTQYF	TGTGCCACCCGGGGAGCTAGCACAGATACGCAGTATTTT
TRBV19	-	TRBD1	TRBJ1-2	CASSIRTGANYGYTF	TGTGCCAGTAGTATTCGGACAGGTGCTAACTATGGCTACACCTTC
TRBV7-2	-	-	TRBJ1-4	CASSLSWGHEKLFF	TGTGCCAGCAGCCTCAGTTGGGGGCATGAAAAACTGTTTTTT
TRBV2	-	TRBD1	TRBJ2-1	CASSPRGQGAGNEQFF	TGTGCCAGCAGTCCTCGAGGACAGGGCGCGGGCAATGAGCAGTTCTTC
TRBV5-6	-	-	TRBJ1-6	CASSLAPRDNSPLHF	TGTGCCAGCAGCTTGGCCCCGCGGGATAATTCACCCCTCCACTTT
TRBV9	-	-	TRBJ1-4	CASSARSVTTNEKLFF	TGTGCCAGCAGCGCCCGTTCAGTCACAACTAATGAAAAACTGTTTTTT
TRBV5-1	-	TRBD1	TRBJ2-3	CASSPGQGGADTQYF	TGCGCCAGCAGCCCGGGACAGGGTGGGGCAGATACGCAGTATTTT
TRBV6-6	-	TRBD1	TRBJ1-2	CASRPQGTYGYTF	TGTGCCAGCAGGCCACAGGGGACCTATGGCTACACCTTC
TRBV29-1	-	TRBD2	TRBJ2-1	CSVDLREGVEQFF	TGCAGCGTTGATCTACGGGAGGGGGTTGAGCAGTTCTTC
TRBV4-1	-	-	TRBJ1-4	CASSQGMGGGRSVEKLFF	TGCGCCAGCAGCCAAGGGATGGGAGGAGGGAGAAGTGTTGAAAAACTGTTTTTT
TRBV5-1	-	-	TRBJ2-3	CASSLEGRGTDTQYF	TGCGCCAGCAGCTTGGAAGGCAGGGGCACAGATACGCAGTATTTT
TRBV27	-	-	TRBJ1-1	CASSWGVGTEAFF	TGTGCCAGCAGTTGGGGGGTGGGGACTGAAGCTTTCTTT
TRBV6-1	-	-	TRBJ1-2	CASSEMVRVPGYTF	TGTGCCAGCAGTGAAATGGTCAGGGTCCCCGGCTACACCTTC
TRBV10-3	-	TRBD1	TRBJ2-5	CAITPDRVGETQYF	TGTGCCATCACCCCGGACAGGGTGGGAGAGACCCAGTACTTC
TRBV5-1	-	TRBD1	TRBJ2-2	CASSYSDRGNTGELFF	TGCGCCAGCAGCTATTCCGACAGGGGAAACACCGGGGAGCTGTTTTTT
TRBV29-1	-	-	TRBJ1-1	CSVTGRGSGAEAFF	TGCAGCGTTACGGGGAGGGGCTCCGGTGCTGAAGCTTTCTTT
TRBV5-4	-	TRBD2	TRBJ2-5	CASSAGLEETQYF	TGTGCCAGCAGCGCAGGACTAGAAGAGACCCAGTACTTC
TRBV28	-	-	TRBJ2-7	CASSFGEYEQYF	TGTGCCAGCAGTTTTGGAGAGTACGAGCAGTACTTC
TRBV6-1	-	TRBD1	TRBJ1-5	CASRGTANQPQHF	TGTGCCAGCAGAGGGACAGCAAATCAGCCCCAGCATTTT
TRBV10-3	-	TRBD2	TRBJ2-1	CAISEHAPLGSGGYNNEQFF	TGTGCCATCAGTGAACACGCTCCGCTCGGTAGCGGGGGGTATAATAATGAGCAGTTCTTC
TRBV9	-	TRBD1	TRBJ1-2	CASSVLGQGTDGYTF	TGTGCCAGCAGCGTTCTGGGACAGGGAACGGATGGCTACACCTTC
TRBV28	-	-	TRBJ1-2	CASSLEGRGYGYTF	TGTGCCAGCAGTTTAGAGGGTAGAGGCTATGGCTACACCTTC